The 14 T cell receptor beta chains below all came from one sample that was sequenced in a study of control samples from healthy donors and cancer patients. Sequencing used immunoSEQ multiplex PCR; TCRdb keeps in-frame clones, though not all of them. The sample comprises about 410,000 clones, 75% to 95% of which are singletons, and approximately 6.3% rests with the top ten. Material: PBMCs. All receptors derive from a middle-aged man with head and neck cancer.

The rearrangement links TRBV6-1 to TRBJ1-2, with D possibly matching TRBD1 (5 bases). CDR3 length equals 15 residues. V was shortened by 1 base and J by 4 bases, with 13 bases between the two germline ends. Germline loops: CDR1 MNHNS, CDR2 SASEGT. The CDR3 region has the DNA TGTGCCAGCAGTGAAGGAGAATGGGACCTCTATGGCTACACCTTC. This codes for CASSEGEWDLYGYTF.

CDR3 in amino acids: CASSSTPIRGNSPLHF. The CDR3 coding sequence is TGTGCCAGCAGCTCGACCCCCATCAGGGGGAATTCACCCCTCCACTTT. The chain recombines TRBV9 with TRBJ1-6; 7 positions agree with TRBD1. Germline assignment: CDR1 SGDLS and CDR2 YYNGEE. Trimming at V came to 4 bases and at J to 7 bases, leaving 11 bases not matched to a gene. There are 16 residues in the CDR3.

The chain joins TRBV7-9 to TRBJ2-7, with 8 bases matching TRBD1. V lost 4 bases and J lost 2; bases outside the gene matches: 4. Germline V gene data show CDR1 as SEHNR and CDR2 as FQNEAQ (reference sequence). This CDR3 comprises 14 residues. CDR3 DNA sequence: TGTGCCAGCAGCTCGACAGGGGCTCCCTACGAGCAGTACTTC. This translates into CASSSTGAPYEQYF. Combining the CDR3 with reference TRBV7-9 and TRBJ2-7 gives the whole variable domain DTGVSQNPRHKITKRGQNVTFRCDPISEHNRLYWYRQTLGQGPEFLTYFQNEAQLEKSRLLSDRFSAERPKGSFSTLEIQRTEQGDSAMYLCASSSTGAPYEQYFGPGTRLTVT.

V gene TRBV12-5 combines with J gene TRBJ2-5; a possible D gene is TRBD1 (6 bases). Germline CDR1 LGHNT, CDR2 FRNRAP. The CDR3 sequence is 15 residues long. Trimming removed 1 base from V and 2 bases from J, with 11 bases in between. The CDR3 nucleotides read TGTGCTAGTGGTTTGGCTACCACAGGGCAAGAGACCCAGTACTTC. This encodes CASGLATTGQETQYF.

This clone is a singleton in its sample. The identical CDR3 is also encoded by other nucleotide sequences in the sample. CDR3 loop: CASSLDSNTEAFF. The CDR3 DNA reads TGTGCCAGCTCTCTAGACTCGAACACTGAAGCTTTCTTT. The chain recombines TRBV28 with TRBJ1-1; D is ambiguous. This CDR3 contains 13 residues. The germline CDR1 and CDR2 sequences are MDHEN and SYDVKM. Trimming shortened V by 8 bases and J by 1 base, and 11 bases separated the two germline ends.

The CDR3 DNA is TGTGCCAGCAGTTTTGTCTCGGCCGGGGAGCTGTTTTTT. Amino acids: CASSFVSAGELFF. This chain links TRBV11-1 with TRBJ2-2; D call uncertain. Germline lookup yields CDR1 SGHAT and CDR2 FQDESV (reference sequence). With 6 bases removed from V and 6 bases from J, the gap between germline ends came to 11 bases. The CDR3 has 13 amino acids. Together with reference TRBV11-1 and TRBJ2-2, the CDR3 gives the full variable domain: EAEVAQSPRYKITEKSQAVAFWCDPISGHATLYWYRQILGQGPELLVQFQDESVVDDSQLPKDRFSAERLKGVDSTLKIQPAELGDSAMYLCASSFVSAGELFFGEGSRLTVL.

The rearrangement joins TRBV5-1 to TRBJ1-3; perhaps TRBD1 as D (5 bases). Deletions cut 2 bases from V and 2 bases from J, with 8 bases between. CDR1 and CDR2 (germline): SGHRS, YFSETQ. The CDR3 is 14 residues long. CDR3: CASSFAGTGNTIYF. In nucleotides, the CDR3 is TGCGCCAGCAGCTTCGCAGGGACTGGAAACACCATATATTTT.

The chain couples TRBV28 to TRBJ2-7, with D uncertain. Germline V gives CDR1 MDHEN, CDR2 SYDVKM. The length of the CDR3 is 15 residues. The V and J ends lost 5 bases and 4 bases respectively, with 18 bases between them. CDR3 protein: CASSTPAAAEYEQYF. In DNA, the CDR3 is TGTGCCAGCAGTACCCCGGCGGCAGCAGAATACGAGCAGTACTTC. Supplemented by reference TRBV28 and TRBJ2-7, the full variable domain reads DVKVTQSSRYLVKRTGEKVFLECVQDMDHENMFWYRQDPGLGLRLIYFSYDVKMKEKGDIPEGYSVSREKKERFSLILESASTNQTSMYLCASSTPAAAEYEQYFGPGTRLTVT.

This rearrangement joins TRBV5-4 to TRBJ1-2, with 10 bases that match TRBD1. CDR3 length: 14 amino acids. Per germline, CDR1 SGHNT and CDR2 YYREEE (reference sequence). Unmatched junction bases numbered 4, after V lost 1 base and J lost 7 bases. The CDR3 region is CASSLRQGAGGYTF. CDR3 coding DNA: TGTGCCAGCAGCTTGAGACAGGGGGCGGGTGGCTACACCTTC.

This chain joins TRBV6-6 and TRBJ1-2; the match to TRBD1 covers 10 bases. Germline assignment: CDR1 MNHNY and CDR2 SVGAGI (reference sequence). V gave up 5 bases and J gave up 5 bases; unmatched junction bases: 2. The CDR3 is 13 residues long. CDR3 loop: CASSGQGEYGYTF. In DNA, the CDR3 is TGTGCCAGCAGTGGACAGGGGGAATATGGCTACACCTTC.

V usage is TRBV7-3 and J usage is TRBJ2-7; 15 positions agree with TRBD2. The CDR3 loop spans 18 amino acids. Looked up from germline, CDR1 is SGHTA and CDR2 is FQGTGA. V lost 0 bases and J lost 0; bases outside the gene matches: 3. In nucleotides, the CDR3 is TGTGCCAGCAGCTTAACGGGACTAGCGGGAGGAACCTCCTACGAGCAGTACTTC. Its translation is CASSLTGLAGGTSYEQYF.

This clone has a single count. This rearrangement joins TRBV6-5 to TRBJ2-5; 8 bases match TRBD2. The CDR3 length is 13 residues. Germline V CDR1 and CDR2: MNHEY, SVGAGI. J lost 1 base, V lost 6 bases, and 1 base had no gene match. CDR3: CASRTSAQETQYF. As DNA, the CDR3 is TGTGCCAGCAGGACTAGCGCCCAAGAGACCCAGTACTTC.

This chain uses TRBV6-6 with TRBJ1-1; D is possibly TRBD1 (5 bases). The CDR3 totals 14 residues. Trimming removed 6 bases from V and 4 bases from J, with 15 bases in between. CDR1 is MNHNY and CDR2 is SVGAGI in the germline V gene (reference sequence). CDR3 bases: TGTGCCAGCAGCCTCCGTGGGGCGAGCACTGAAGCTTTCTTT. Protein product: CASSLRGASTEAFF.

The V and J genes are TRBV3-1 (or the pseudogene TRBV3-2) and TRBJ1-3; D possibly corresponds to TRBD1 (6 bases). V gave up 4 bases and J gave up 4 bases, with 17 bases separating them. The CDR3 runs 16 residues. Germline CDR1 is LGHDT and CDR2 is YNNKEL (reference sequence). CDR3 DNA: TGTGCCAGCAGCCGAGGTTACCAGGGGAACGGAAACACCATATATTTT. Amino acid sequence: CASSRGYQGNGNTIYF.